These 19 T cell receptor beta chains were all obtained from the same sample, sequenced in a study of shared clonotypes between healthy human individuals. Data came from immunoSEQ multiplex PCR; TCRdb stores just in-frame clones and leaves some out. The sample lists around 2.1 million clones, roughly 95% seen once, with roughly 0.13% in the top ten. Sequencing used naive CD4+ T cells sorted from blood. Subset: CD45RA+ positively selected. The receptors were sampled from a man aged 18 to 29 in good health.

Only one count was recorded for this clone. CDR3 nucleotide sequence: TGTGCCAGCAGCCCGGACAGATGGACCTATGGCTACACCTTC. Translation gives CASSPDRWTYGYTF. V is TRBV7-2 and J is TRBJ1-2; possibly TRBD1 for D (6 bases). The germline V gene encodes CDR1 SGHTA and CDR2 FQGNSA. This CDR3 spans 14 amino acids. Trimming cost V 5 bases and J 4 bases, with 14 bases left between them.

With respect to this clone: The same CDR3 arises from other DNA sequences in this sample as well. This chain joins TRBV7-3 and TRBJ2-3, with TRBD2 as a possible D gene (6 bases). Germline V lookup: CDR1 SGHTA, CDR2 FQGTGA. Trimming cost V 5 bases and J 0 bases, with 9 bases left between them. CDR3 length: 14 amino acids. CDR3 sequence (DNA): TGTGCCAGCAGCCGGGGACTGAGCACAGATACGCAGTATTTT. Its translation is CASSRGLSTDTQYF.

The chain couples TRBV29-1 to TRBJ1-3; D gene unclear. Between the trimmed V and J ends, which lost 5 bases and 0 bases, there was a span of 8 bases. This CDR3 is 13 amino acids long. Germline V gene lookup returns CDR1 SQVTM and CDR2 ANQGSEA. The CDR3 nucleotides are TGCAGCGTTATCGGCGGCTCTGGAAACACCATATATTTT. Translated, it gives CSVIGGSGNTIYF.

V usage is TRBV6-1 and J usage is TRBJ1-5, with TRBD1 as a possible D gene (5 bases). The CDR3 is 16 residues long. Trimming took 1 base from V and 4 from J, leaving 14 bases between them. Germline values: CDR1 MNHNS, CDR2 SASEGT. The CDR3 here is CASSEGLGGSNQPQHF. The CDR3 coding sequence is TGTGCCAGCAGTGAAGGCCTGGGGGGAAGTAATCAGCCCCAGCATTTT.

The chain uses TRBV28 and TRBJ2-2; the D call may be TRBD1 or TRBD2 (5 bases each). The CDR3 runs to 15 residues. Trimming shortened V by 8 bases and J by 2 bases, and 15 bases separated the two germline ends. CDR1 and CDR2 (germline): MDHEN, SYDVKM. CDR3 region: CASLRTGLNTGELFF. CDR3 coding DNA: TGTGCCAGCCTTAGGACGGGGCTTAACACCGGGGAGCTGTTTTTT.

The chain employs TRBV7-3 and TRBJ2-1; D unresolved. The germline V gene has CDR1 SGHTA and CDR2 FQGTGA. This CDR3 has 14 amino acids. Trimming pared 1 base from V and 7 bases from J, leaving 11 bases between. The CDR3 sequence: CASSLSGAGNEQFF. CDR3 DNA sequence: TGTGCCAGCAGCTTAAGTGGTGCCGGAAATGAGCAGTTCTTC. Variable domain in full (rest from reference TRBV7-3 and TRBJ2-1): GAGVSQTPSNKVTEKGKYVELRCDPISGHTALYWYRQSLGQGPEFLIYFQGTGAADDSGLPNDRFFAVRPEGSVSTLKIQRTERGDSAVYLCASSLSGAGNEQFFGPGTRLTVL.

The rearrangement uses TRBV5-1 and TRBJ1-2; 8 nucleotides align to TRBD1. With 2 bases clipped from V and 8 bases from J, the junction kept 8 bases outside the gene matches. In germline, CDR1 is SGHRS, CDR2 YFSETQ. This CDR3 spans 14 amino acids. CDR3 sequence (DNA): TGCGCCAGCAGCTTACTTGACAGGGGATACGGCTACACCTTC. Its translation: CASSLLDRGYGYTF.

The CDR3 DNA is TGTGCCAGCAGTGACCCCCCTAGCCGAGGGCACACCGGGGAGCTGTTTTTT. This encodes CASSDPPSRGHTGELFF. The genes are TRBV2 and TRBJ2-2, with D possibly TRBD2 on 5 matching bases. Per the germline V gene, CDR1 is SNHLY and CDR2 is FYNNEI. V was pared by 3 bases and J by 3 bases, with 17 bases between. The CDR3 has 17 amino acids.

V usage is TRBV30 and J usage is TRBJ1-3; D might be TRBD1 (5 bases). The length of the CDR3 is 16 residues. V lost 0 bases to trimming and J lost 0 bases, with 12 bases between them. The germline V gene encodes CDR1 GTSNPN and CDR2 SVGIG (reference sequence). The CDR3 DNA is TGTGCCTGGAGTGTATTGGGGGGGTACTCTGGAAACACCATATATTTT. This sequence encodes CAWSVLGGYSGNTIYF.

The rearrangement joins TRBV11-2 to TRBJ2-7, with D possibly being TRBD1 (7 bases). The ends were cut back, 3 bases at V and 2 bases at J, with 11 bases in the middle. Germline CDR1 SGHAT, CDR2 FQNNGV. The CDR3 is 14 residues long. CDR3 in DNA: TGTGCCAGCAGCTTGTCAGGGGGGCCCTACGAGCAGTACTTC. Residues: CASSLSGGPYEQYF.

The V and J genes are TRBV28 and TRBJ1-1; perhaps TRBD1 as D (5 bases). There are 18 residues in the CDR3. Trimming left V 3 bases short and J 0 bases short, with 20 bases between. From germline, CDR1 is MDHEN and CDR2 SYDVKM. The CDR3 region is CASSLGLFMTGLNTEAFF. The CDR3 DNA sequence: TGTGCCAGCAGTTTGGGACTTTTTATGACGGGCTTGAACACTGAAGCTTTCTTT.

The DNA for the CDR3 is TGTGCCAGCTCACCATACCAAACTAGTACAGATACGCAGTATTTT. Residues: CASSPYQTSTDTQYF. V and J are TRBV18 and TRBJ2-3; possibly TRBD2 for D (5 bases). Trimming stripped 2 bases from V and 3 bases from J, with 12 bases between. Germline V gives CDR1 KGHSH, CDR2 LQKENI. The CDR3 runs 15 residues.

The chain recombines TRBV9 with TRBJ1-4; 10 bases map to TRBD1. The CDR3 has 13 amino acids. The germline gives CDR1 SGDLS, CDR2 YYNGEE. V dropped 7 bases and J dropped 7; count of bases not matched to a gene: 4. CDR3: CASATGGSEKLFF. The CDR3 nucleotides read TGTGCCAGCGCGACAGGGGGCTCTGAAAAACTGTTTTTT. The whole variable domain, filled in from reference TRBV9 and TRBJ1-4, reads DSGVTQTPKHLITATGQRVTLRCSPRSGDLSVYWYQQSLDQGLQFLIQYYNGEERAKGNILERFSAQQFPDLHSELNLSSLELGDSALYFCASATGGSEKLFFGSGTQLSVL.

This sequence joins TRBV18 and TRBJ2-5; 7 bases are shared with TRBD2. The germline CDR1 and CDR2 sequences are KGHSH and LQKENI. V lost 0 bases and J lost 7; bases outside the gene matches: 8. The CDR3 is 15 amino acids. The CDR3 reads CASSPPASSGGTQYF. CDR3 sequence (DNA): TGTGCCAGCTCACCACCGGCCAGCTCGGGGGGGACCCAGTACTTC.

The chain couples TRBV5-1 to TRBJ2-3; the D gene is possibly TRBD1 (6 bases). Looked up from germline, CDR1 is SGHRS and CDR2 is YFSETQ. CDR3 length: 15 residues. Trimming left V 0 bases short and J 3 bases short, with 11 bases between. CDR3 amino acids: CASSLAGVKTDTQYF. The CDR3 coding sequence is TGCGCCAGCAGCTTGGCAGGGGTAAAAACAGATACGCAGTATTTT.

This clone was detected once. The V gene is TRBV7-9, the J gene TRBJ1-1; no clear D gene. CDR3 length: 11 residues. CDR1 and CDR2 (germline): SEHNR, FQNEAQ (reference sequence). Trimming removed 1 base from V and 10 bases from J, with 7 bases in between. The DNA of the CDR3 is TGTGCCAGCAGCTTAGAGCTCGGAGCTTTCTTT. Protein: CASSLELGAFF.

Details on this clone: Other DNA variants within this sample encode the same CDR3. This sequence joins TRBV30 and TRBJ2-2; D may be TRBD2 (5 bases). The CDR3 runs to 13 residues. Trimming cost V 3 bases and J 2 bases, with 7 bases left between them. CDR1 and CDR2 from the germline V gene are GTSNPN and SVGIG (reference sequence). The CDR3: CAWSGVNTGELFF. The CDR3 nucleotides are TGTGCCTGGAGCGGGGTCAACACCGGGGAGCTGTTTTTT.

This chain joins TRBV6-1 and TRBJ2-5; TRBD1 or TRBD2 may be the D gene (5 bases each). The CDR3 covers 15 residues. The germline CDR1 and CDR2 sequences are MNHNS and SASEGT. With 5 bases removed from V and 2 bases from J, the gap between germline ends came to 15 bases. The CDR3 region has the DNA TGTGCCAGCAGTCCCCCGGGACGGACTCAAGAGACCCAGTACTTC. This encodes CASSPPGRTQETQYF.

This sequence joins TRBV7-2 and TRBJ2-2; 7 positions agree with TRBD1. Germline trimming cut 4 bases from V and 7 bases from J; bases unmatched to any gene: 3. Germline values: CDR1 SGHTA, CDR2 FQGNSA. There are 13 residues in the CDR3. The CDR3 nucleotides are TGTGCCAGCAGCTCGGGACAGCTCGGGGAGCTGTTTTTT. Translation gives CASSSGQLGELFF.